The T cell receptor beta chain under discussion was sequenced for a study of T-cell reconstitution after alpha-beta-depleted transplantation in children. This clonotype was seen ten or more times. It was with unique molecular identifiers that the TCRbeta library was prepared. In TCRdb, the PCR reads were re-called with MiXCR into one record per CDR3 protein. The data show hundreds of thousands of distinct CDR3 sequences, approximately 13% seen once. The CDR3 extends over 14 amino acids. From germline, CDR1 is LNHNV and CDR2 YYDKDF (reference sequence). V lost 1 base and J lost 1, with 6 bases in between.

Material: PBMCs from the stem cell graft donor, obtained from the stem cell graft. The clonotype was recovered from a human donor who donated a stem cell graft to a child with combined immunodeficiency. The chain uses TRBV15 and TRBJ2-3, with unresolved D. CDR3 nucleotide sequence: TGTGCCACCAGCAGAGGTCGGGGCACAGATACGCAGTATTTT. It specifies CATSRGRGTDTQYF.